A selection of T cell receptor beta chains follows, all from one sample in a study of blood T cells in healthy people across ages. From the 5' RACE reads, TCRdb called clonotypes with MiXCR, one entry per CDR3 protein. Altogether roughly 900,000 distinct CDR3 sequences are present, under 50% being singletons, with the ten largest covering around 15%. The source material was blood. These receptors all come from a man younger than 45 in good health. Each CDR3 is given with its conserved first and last residue. Fields, in order: CDR3 protein, V gene, J gene, CDR3 length.

cdr3_aa: CASSYPGLAGNNEQFF; v_call: TRBV6-2/TRBV6-3; j_call: TRBJ2-1; cdr3_length: 16
cdr3_aa: CASTLFGASTDKQETQYF; v_call: TRBV7-9; j_call: TRBJ2-5; cdr3_length: 18
cdr3_aa: CASSKVGGGTEAFF; v_call: TRBV6-4; j_call: TRBJ1-1; cdr3_length: 14
cdr3_aa: CAIGRQGGITETQYF; v_call: TRBV10-3; j_call: .; cdr3_length: 15
cdr3_aa: CASSDIAGDLETQYF; v_call: TRBV6-1; j_call: TRBJ2-5; cdr3_length: 15
cdr3_aa: CASSWGLDHKEKLFF; v_call: TRBV5-6; j_call: TRBJ1-4; cdr3_length: 15
cdr3_aa: CASSPPFDGSSYEQYF; v_call: TRBV7-9; j_call: TRBJ2-7; cdr3_length: 16
cdr3_aa: CSVAAGELFF; v_call: TRBV29-1; j_call: TRBJ2-2; cdr3_length: 10
cdr3_aa: CASSLADAGSYEQYF; v_call: TRBV12-3/TRBV12-4; j_call: .; cdr3_length: 15
cdr3_aa: CSAPRGSTDTQYF; v_call: TRBV20-1; j_call: TRBJ2-3; cdr3_length: 13
cdr3_aa: CASSHSGGITDTQYF; v_call: TRBV27; j_call: TRBJ2-3; cdr3_length: 15
cdr3_aa: CSVEGHQRTLQETQYF; v_call: TRBV29-1; j_call: TRBJ2-5; cdr3_length: 16
cdr3_aa: CASSHTGTKDTEAFF; v_call: TRBV3-1; j_call: TRBJ1-1; cdr3_length: 15
cdr3_aa: CASSPGQGRPYNEQFF; v_call: TRBV27; j_call: TRBJ2-1; cdr3_length: 16
cdr3_aa: CASSPDVGVADTQYF; v_call: TRBV7-2; j_call: TRBJ2-3; cdr3_length: 15
cdr3_aa: CASSSPGQHNYGYTF; v_call: TRBV27; j_call: TRBJ1-2; cdr3_length: 15
cdr3_aa: CSARDSGVLNTGELFF; v_call: TRBV20-1; j_call: TRBJ2-2; cdr3_length: 16
cdr3_aa: CASSQDSRAGDTQYF; v_call: TRBV4-2; j_call: TRBJ2-3; cdr3_length: 15
cdr3_aa: CASSLGASPISETQYF; v_call: TRBV7-2; j_call: TRBJ2-5; cdr3_length: 16
cdr3_aa: CAWSVHGLQNSPLHF; v_call: TRBV30; j_call: TRBJ1-6; cdr3_length: 15
cdr3_aa: CASSPRTGTDTEAFF; v_call: TRBV7-9; j_call: TRBJ1-1; cdr3_length: 15